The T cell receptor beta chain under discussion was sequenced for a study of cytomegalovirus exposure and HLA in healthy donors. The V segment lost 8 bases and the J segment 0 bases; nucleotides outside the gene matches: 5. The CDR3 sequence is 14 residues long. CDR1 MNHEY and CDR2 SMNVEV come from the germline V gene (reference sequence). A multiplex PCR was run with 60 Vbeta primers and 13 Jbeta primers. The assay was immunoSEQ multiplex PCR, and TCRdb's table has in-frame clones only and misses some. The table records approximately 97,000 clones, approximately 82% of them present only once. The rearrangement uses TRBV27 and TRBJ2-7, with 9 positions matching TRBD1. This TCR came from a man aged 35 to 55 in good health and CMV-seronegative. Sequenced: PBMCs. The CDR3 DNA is TGTGCCAGCGGGTGGACAGGGGCCTCCTACGAGCAGTACTTC. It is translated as CASGWTGASYEQYF.